A selection of T cell receptor beta chains follows, all from one sample in a study of cytomegalovirus exposure and HLA in healthy donors. Sequenced by immunoSEQ multiplex PCR; TCRdb stores in-frame clones only, minus some. The data hold some 190,000 clones, with around 80% observed a single time. Source material: PBMCs. The receptors shown here come from a man aged 35-49 years in good health and CMV-seronegative. Each CDR3 is given with its conserved first and last residue. A D gene is named only where the DNA matches it firmly.

j_call d_call v_call cdr3_aa
TRBJ1-5 TRBD1 TRBV28 CASSLRAGGRWSNQPQHF
TRBJ2-2 . TRBV5-4 CASSSPDWTNTGELFF
TRBJ2-7 . TRBV7-9 CASSRDRTSYEQYF
TRBJ1-3 . TRBV4-2 CASSQEPAGTGNTIYF
TRBJ1-5 . TRBV28 CASRSSRLPQPQHF
TRBJ2-3 . TRBV5-4 CASSLGLQDTDTQYF
TRBJ1-3 . TRBV18 CASSPSGGSGNTIYF
TRBJ2-1 TRBD2 TRBV7-2 CASSSALAGVNEQFF
TRBJ1-3 TRBD1 TRBV19 CASSTGTGGTKTSGNTIYF
TRBJ1-1 . TRBV28 CASSPALAGSKTEAFF
TRBJ2-1 . TRBV4-3 CASSQDDPPTGDQGLNEQFF
TRBJ2-1 TRBD1 TRBV9 CASSDQGAGYNEQFF
TRBJ2-5 . TRBV7-6 CASSPSGAQETQYF
TRBJ1-3 . TRBV28 CASSLWGPVGNTIYF
TRBJ2-5 TRBD2 TRBV5-1 CASSLGNSGRQGETQYF
TRBJ1-1 . TRBV7-6 CASSQAGQLNTEAFF
TRBJ2-7 . TRBV4-1 CASSQDKPEKQYF
TRBJ1-2 . TRBV7-8 CASSLDGLRGYTF
TRBJ1-2 TRBD1 TRBV5-1 CASSLQGAGDGYTF
TRBJ2-3 TRBD2 TRBV28 CASSSPLSGRGTDTQYF
TRBJ2-3 . TRBV11-2 CASSLVGGTGRDTQYF
TRBJ1-1 . TRBV19 CASIIGDTEAFF
TRBJ1-1 . TRBV4-3 CASSQERGIAEAFF
TRBJ2-3 TRBD2 TRBV10-2 CASSEYPTSGYTDTQYF
TRBJ1-4 TRBD1 TRBV30 CAWTSTGAGEKLFF
TRBJ2-1 TRBD2 TRBV7-8 CASSFQGLAGSSYNEQFF
TRBJ1-2 . TRBV28 CASRGNYGYTF
TRBJ2-7 . TRBV7-2 CASRFSEPYEQYF
TRBJ2-5 . TRBV7-2 CASSLQGPGKETQYF
TRBJ2-7 . TRBV10-3 CAISEAGVAEQYF
TRBJ2-7 TRBD2 TRBV4-3 CASSRGLATDEQYF
TRBJ1-1 TRBD1 TRBV5-3 CARHDRGRALNTEAFF
TRBJ2-7 TRBD2 TRBV27 CASSFVTSGSGEQYF
TRBJ2-3 TRBD2 TRBV9 CASSARLAGGTDTQYF
TRBJ2-3 . TRBV28 CASRSLLRLVVDTQYF
TRBJ2-5 TRBD1 TRBV4-2 CASSRTAPGQGPPSQETQYF
TRBJ2-1 TRBD2 TRBV27 CASSFRDRGLAGVGDEQFF
TRBJ1-2 TRBD1 TRBV10-3 CAINGQGPGDGYTF
TRBJ2-3 TRBD2 TRBV5-8 CASSLGSTSGVITDTQYF
TRBJ2-7 . TRBV11-1 CASSLALANIYEQYF
TRBJ2-3 TRBD2 TRBV2 CASNKRGSSAQYF